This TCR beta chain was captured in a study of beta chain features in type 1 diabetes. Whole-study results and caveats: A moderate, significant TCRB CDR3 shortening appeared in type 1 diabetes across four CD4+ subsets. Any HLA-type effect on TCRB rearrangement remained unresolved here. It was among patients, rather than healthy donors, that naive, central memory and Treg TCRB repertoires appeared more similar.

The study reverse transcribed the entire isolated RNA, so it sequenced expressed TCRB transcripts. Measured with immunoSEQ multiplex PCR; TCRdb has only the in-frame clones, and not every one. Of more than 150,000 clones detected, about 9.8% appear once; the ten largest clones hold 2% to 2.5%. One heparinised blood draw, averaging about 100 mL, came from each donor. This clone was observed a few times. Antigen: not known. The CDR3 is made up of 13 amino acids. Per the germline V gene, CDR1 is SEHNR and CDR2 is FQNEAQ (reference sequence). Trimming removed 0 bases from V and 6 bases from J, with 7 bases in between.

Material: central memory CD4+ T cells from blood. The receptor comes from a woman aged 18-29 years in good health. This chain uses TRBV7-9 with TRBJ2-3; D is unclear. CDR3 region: CASSLAQRDTQYF. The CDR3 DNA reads TGTGCCAGCAGCTTAGCGCAGAGGGATACGCAGTATTTT.